A single sample gave rise to the 26 T cell receptor beta chains below, sequenced in a study of T cells in Graves' hyperthyroidism and ophthalmopathy. Amplification yielded TCR beta CDR3 regions, with RNA transcripts as the source. HTBI primers were used for first-round RT-PCR of the TCR CDR3. TCRdb independently ran MiXCR on the multiplex PCR reads; one entry per CDR3 protein. Of about 690,000 distinct CDR3 sequences listed, 15% to 20% are singletons. Sequenced material: blood. The receptors here all came from a middle-aged man with Graves' hyperthyroidism.

The V call is TRBV6-2 or TRBV6-3, the J call TRBJ1-1; D uncertain. Germline CDR1 is MNHEY and CDR2 is SVGEGT. The CDR3 length is 16 residues. V lost 4 bases, J lost 4 bases, and 19 bases lay in between. CDR3 nucleotide sequence: TGTGCCAGCAGTTTGTGGGAGGGCACCTGGAGCACTGAAGCTTTCTTT. Protein product: CASSLWEGTWSTEAFF.

This clonotype was observed at least ten times. Here the CDR3 DNA reads TGTGCCAGCAGTCCCCGGGACAGGGGAAATAATGAAGCTTTCTTT. Its translation is CASSPRDRGNNEAFF. The V gene is TRBV12-3 or TRBV12-4, the J gene TRBJ1-1; TRBD1 aligns across 10 bases. With 5 bases clipped from V and 7 bases from J, the junction kept 10 bases outside the gene matches. This CDR3 is 15 amino acids long.

This clonotype was detected ten times or more. The chain joins TRBV28 to TRBJ2-3; 10 nucleotides match TRBD2. CDR3 length: 15 amino acids. V shed 6 bases and J 1 base; nucleotides not matched to a gene: 4. Germline V gene lookup returns CDR1 MDHEN and CDR2 SYDVKM. This chain's CDR3 is CASRPGTSGTDTQYF. The CDR3 DNA follows: TGTGCCAGCAGACCCGGGACTAGCGGCACAGATACGCAGTATTTT.

This clonotype was counted at least ten times. The chain has TRBV5-1 and TRBJ2-7, with 7 nucleotides matching TRBD2. V shed 4 bases and J 0 bases; nucleotides not matched to a gene: 7. This CDR3 is built from 15 residues. CDR1 and CDR2 from the germline V gene are SGHRS and YFSETQ. CDR3 protein: CASSPGTTSSYEQYF. The CDR3 DNA reads TGCGCCAGCAGCCCGGGGACTACCAGCTCCTACGAGCAGTACTTC. The entire variable domain, with the rest obtained from reference TRBV5-1 and TRBJ2-7, is as follows: KAGVTQTPRYLIKTRGQQVTLSCSPISGHRSVSWYQQTPGQGLQFLFEYFSETQRNKGNFPGRFSGRQFSNSRSEMNVSTLELGDSALYLCASSPGTTSSYEQYFGPGTRLTVT.

This chain links TRBV20-1 with TRBJ2-3, with a tentative D call TRBD1 (5 bases). The CDR3 extends over 16 amino acids. V lost 6 bases, J lost 2 bases, and 21 bases lay in between. In germline, CDR1 is DFQATT, CDR2 SNEGSKA (reference sequence). The CDR3 sequence is CSASPAGQYSTDTQYF. The CDR3 DNA reads as TGCAGTGCATCTCCCGCCGGACAATACTCCACAGATACGCAGTATTTT.

This clonotype was detected many times. The chain uses TRBV28 and TRBJ2-3; D not resolved. The CDR3 sequence is 12 residues long. V lost 6 bases and J 5 bases, leaving 9 bases between the germline ends. CDR1 and CDR2 from the germline V gene are MDHEN and SYDVKM. The CDR3 protein is CASSYGIDTQYF. CDR3 in DNA: TGTGCCAGCAGCTATGGGATAGATACGCAGTATTTT.

The chain has TRBV7-3 and TRBJ2-7; D is ambiguous. The CDR3 loop spans 14 amino acids. CDR1 is SGHTA and CDR2 is FQGTGA in the germline V gene. Trimming took off 8 bases at V and 6 bases at J, with 20 bases between the two ends. The CDR3, as DNA: TGTGCCAGCCGGTTGAGTGAAGGTGAAGGCGAGCAGTACTTC. It yields the protein CASRLSEGEGEQYF.

This clonotype occurred a few times. This rearrangement joins TRBV5-1 to TRBJ1-1; D not certain. V was clipped by 0 bases and J by 4 bases, with 10 bases between them. CDR1 and CDR2 from the germline V gene are SGHRS and YFSETQ. The CDR3 spans 14 residues. CDR3 DNA sequence: TGCGCCAGCAGCTTGGAGGATATTTTCACTGAAGCTTTCTTT. Its protein product is CASSLEDIFTEAFF.

This clonotype occurred a few times. The chain is built from TRBV4-1 and TRBJ2-1; no reliable D call. Trimming took 6 bases from V and 8 from J, leaving 14 bases between them. Germline-derived CDR1 and CDR2 are MGHRA and YSYEKL. CDR3 length: 13 residues. In DNA, the CDR3 is TGCGCCAGCAGTATCCGATCGGGCGATGAGCAGTTCTTC. Encoded protein: CASSIRSGDEQFF.

Many counts were recorded for this clonotype. V usage is TRBV2 and J usage is TRBJ2-7; TRBD2 aligns across 9 bases. CDR1 is SNHLY and CDR2 is FYNNEI in the germline V gene. There are 13 residues in the CDR3. Losses at the gene ends were 6 bases for V and 2 bases for J; bases not matched to a gene: 2. This CDR3 is CASRLAGPYEQYF. The CDR3 bases are TGTGCCAGCAGACTAGCGGGCCCCTACGAGCAGTACTTC. Supplemented by reference TRBV2 and TRBJ2-7, the full variable domain reads EPEVTQTPSHQVTQMGQEVILRCVPISNHLYFYWYRQILGQKVEFLVSFYNNEISEKSEIFDDQFSVERPDGSNFTLKIRSTKLEDSAMYFCASRLAGPYEQYFGPGTRLTVT.

This clonotype occurred a few times. This sequence joins TRBV7-8 and TRBJ2-7; no firm D call. This CDR3 contains 17 residues. V lost 4 bases and J 6 bases, leaving 25 bases between the germline ends. Per the germline V gene, CDR1 is SGHVS and CDR2 is FQNEAQ. CDR3 nucleotides: TGTGCCAGCAGCTCCAATCTGGCAGCTAGAGCAAAGGGCGAGCAGTACTTC. Amino acids: CASSSNLAARAKGEQYF.

As concerns this clonotype: A junction end diverges from the germline sequence, so it may reflect a read error. This sequence joins TRBV24-1 and TRBJ2-2; 14 nucleotides line up with TRBD2. The CDR3 spans 18 residues. Germline V lookup: CDR1 KGHDR, CDR2 SFDVKD. CDR3: CATGDPGLAGDISGELFF. The CDR3 region has the DNA TGTGCCACCGGTGATCCGGGACTAGCGGGAGATATTAGCGGGGAGCTGTTTTTT.

This clonotype appeared a few times. The chain has TRBV5-1 and TRBJ2-5; D is perhaps TRBD1 or TRBD2 (5 bases each). Looked up from germline, CDR1 is SGHRS and CDR2 is YFSETQ. V was shortened by 2 bases and J by 1 base, with 12 bases between the two germline ends. The CDR3 length is 15 residues. The CDR3 DNA is TGCGCCAGCAGCTTAAATTCGGGGCTCCAAGAGACCCAGTACTTC. This codes for CASSLNSGLQETQYF.

This clonotype showed up many times. The rearrangement links TRBV6-5 to TRBJ1-1, with a weak D call TRBD1 (6 bases). Trimming pared 0 bases from V and 10 bases from J, leaving 18 bases between. Looked up from germline, CDR1 is MNHEY and CDR2 is SVGAGI. This CDR3 has 15 amino acids. CDR3 protein: CASSYSSGGGNGAFF. CDR3 nucleotides: TGTGCCAGCAGTTACTCAAGCGGGGGCGGAAACGGAGCTTTCTTT.

This clonotype has a count of ten or more. J is TRBJ2-3 and V is TRBV27; D may be TRBD1 or TRBD2 (5 bases each). V dropped 3 bases and J dropped 0 bases, with 13 bases sitting between them. Germline V CDR1 and CDR2: MNHEY, SMNVEV (reference sequence). This CDR3 has 16 amino acids. Written as DNA, the CDR3 is TGTGCCAGCAGTTTGGGGGAGAGGGCCAGCACAGATACGCAGTATTTT. Protein: CASSLGERASTDTQYF.

This clonotype was counted at least ten times. V gene TRBV11-2 combines with J gene TRBJ2-2; D gene ambiguous. The germline gives CDR1 SGHAT, CDR2 FQNNGV. V was pared by 6 bases and J by 1 base, with 9 bases between. CDR3 length: 14 residues. CDR3 coding DNA: TGTGCCAGCAGAAAAACCGGGAACACCGGGGAGCTGTTTTTT. It translates to CASRKTGNTGELFF. Supplemented by reference TRBV11-2 and TRBJ2-2, the full variable domain reads EAGVAQSPRYKIIEKRQSVAFWCNPISGHATLYWYQQILGQGPKLLIQFQNNGVVDDSQLPKDRFSAERLKGVDSTLKIQPAKLEDSAVYLCASRKTGNTGELFFGEGSRLTVL.

The chain couples TRBV10-3 to TRBJ1-2, with 7 bases that match TRBD1. Germline lookup yields CDR1 ENHRY and CDR2 SYGVKD. CDR3 length equals 16 residues. V gave up 0 bases and J gave up 4 bases; unmatched junction bases: 8. The CDR3 protein is CAISESTSTGVYGYTF. The CDR3 DNA reads as TGTGCCATCAGTGAGTCGACTAGTACAGGGGTCTATGGCTACACCTTC.

This clonotype has a count of ten or more. In nucleotides, the CDR3 is TGTGCCAGCAGTTTGCTCGATGGGCGGGAGCAGTTCTTC. This gives the protein CASSLLDGREQFF. The chain uses TRBV28 and TRBJ2-1; no definite D call. This CDR3 contains 13 residues. From germline, CDR1 is MDHEN and CDR2 SYDVKM. Trimming took off 3 bases at V and 10 bases at J, with 13 bases between the two ends.

This clonotype was seen a few times. The J gene is TRBJ2-2, the V gene TRBV19; D tentatively fits TRBD1 or TRBD2 (5 bases each). The CDR3 runs to 14 residues. V was pared by 1 base and J by 7 bases, with 10 bases between. Germline lookup yields CDR1 LNHDA and CDR2 SQIVND (reference sequence). The DNA of the CDR3 is TGTGCCAGTAGTATAGGAGGGGCGAGCGGGGAGCTGTTTTTT. Amino acids: CASSIGGASGELFF.

The chain links TRBV3-1 to TRBJ2-5; TRBD1 is a possible D gene (5 bases). Trimming took off 5 bases at V and 0 bases at J, with 16 bases between the two ends. Per the germline V gene, CDR1 is LGHDT and CDR2 is YNNKEL (reference sequence). This CDR3 contains 16 residues. This chain's CDR3 is CASSNTKDRDQETQYF. In nucleotides, the CDR3 is TGTGCCAGCAGCAACACGAAAGACAGAGACCAAGAGACCCAGTACTTC.

This clonotype was counted ten times or more. This chain links TRBV7-8 with TRBJ2-1, with 11 bases fitting TRBD2. CDR3 size: 19 residues. Germline-derived CDR1 and CDR2 are SGHVS and FQNEAQ. Trimming cost V 2 bases and J 6 bases; bases outside gene matches: 15. The CDR3 reads CASSLKRLLAGGGSNEQFF. The CDR3 DNA sequence: TGTGCCAGCAGCTTAAAACGGCTCCTAGCGGGAGGAGGGAGCAATGAGCAGTTCTTC.

This clonotype came up a few times. CDR3 residues: CASSPLSHYNEQFF. DNA of the CDR3: TGCGCCAGCAGCCCCTTATCGCACTACAATGAGCAGTTCTTC. The genes are TRBV5-1 and TRBJ2-1; D uncertain. The V end was cut by 4 bases, the J end by 3 bases, with 11 bases between. Germline V lookup: CDR1 SGHRS, CDR2 YFSETQ. The CDR3 is 14 amino acids.

This clonotype was picked up many times. CDR3 DNA: TGCGCCAGCAGCCATAGCGGGAGGGCGTATACGCAGTATTTT. Translated: CASSHSGRAYTQYF. The rearrangement links TRBV5-1 to TRBJ2-3, with 11 bases identical to TRBD2. The CDR3 runs to 14 residues. V lost 4 bases and J lost 7; bases outside the gene matches: 5. Germline CDR1 and CDR2: SGHRS and YFSETQ.

This sequence joins TRBV3-1 and TRBJ2-5; TRBD1 matches at 10 bases. There are 16 residues in the CDR3. Germline V gene data show CDR1 as LGHDT and CDR2 as YNNKEL (reference sequence). Germline trimming cut 11 bases from V and 2 bases from J; bases unmatched to any gene: 14. The DNA of the CDR3 is TGTGCCGCCATTTCGAACCGGGGACAGGGGCAAGAGACCCAGTACTTC. The encoded protein is CAAISNRGQGQETQYF.

This clonotype came up many times. The chain couples TRBV29-1 to TRBJ2-7, with 7 nucleotides matching TRBD1. Germline CDR1 and CDR2: SQVTM and ANQGSEA. This CDR3 comprises 14 residues. V lost 1 base to trimming and J lost 6 bases; unmatched junction nucleotides: 9. In DNA, the CDR3 is TGCAGCGTTGAAGGGCAGGGGGTATTGGCCGAGCAGTACTTC. This sequence encodes CSVEGQGVLAEQYF.

This clonotype was seen at least ten times. The genes are TRBV29-1 and TRBJ2-2; D is ambiguous. The CDR3 runs 14 residues. Germline V gene lookup returns CDR1 SQVTM and CDR2 ANQGSEA. V was trimmed by 1 base and J by 0 bases, leaving 6 bases between them. CDR3 bases: TGCAGCGTTGAAGGGCTACCGAACACCGGGGAGCTGTTTTTT. This gives the protein CSVEGLPNTGELFF.